These T cell receptor beta chains were read from a single sample in a study of cytomegalovirus exposure and HLA in healthy donors. Measured with immunoSEQ multiplex PCR; TCRdb has only the in-frame clones, and not every one. The data show some 130,000 clones, 70% to 80% seen once. Input material: PBMCs. Receptor source: a man under 40 in good health and CMV-seronegative. The CDR3 runs from the conserved cysteine through the conserved F or W. Each record gives: D gene, J gene, clone size, V gene, CDR3 protein, CDR3 DNA. The D gene is left open where the match is weak. Size tells how often a clone was seen (once, few, many) or the class of an expanded clone, and some rows leave it out.

>TRBD2|TRBJ2-5|NA|TRBV6-6
CASSYWGTSRETQYF
TGTGCCAGCAGTTACTGGGGGACTAGCCGGGAGACCCAGTACTTC
>TRBD2|TRBJ2-3|NA|TRBV27
CASSLTSGSGNTQYF
TGTGCCAGCAGCTTGACTAGCGGGAGTGGCAATACGCAGTATTTT
>TRBD1|TRBJ1-2|NA|TRBV4-1
CASSQGVEGASNYGYTF
TGCGCCAGCAGCCAAGGGGTGGAGGGGGCTTCTAACTATGGCTACACCTTC
>NA|TRBJ2-1|few|TRBV5-1
CASSLDGSYNEQFF
TGCGCCAGCAGCTTGGACGGCTCCTACAATGAGCAGTTCTTC
>NA|TRBJ2-7|NA|TRBV5-4
CASSLGGGGGITGEQYF
TGTGCCAGCAGCTTGGGTGGTGGAGGGGGCATAACGGGCGAGCAGTACTTC
>NA|TRBJ2-1|few|TRBV7-8
CASSLVLYGNEQFF
TGTGCCAGCAGCTTAGTACTCTACGGGAATGAGCAGTTCTTC
>NA|TRBJ2-7|NA|TRBV19
CASSIQGGNQEQYF
TGTGCCAGTAGTATCCAGGGGGGAAACCAGGAGCAGTACTTC
>NA|TRBJ2-3|NA|TRBV7-9
CASSSSADTQYF
TGTGCCAGCAGCTCTTCAGCGGATACGCAGTATTTT
>TRBD2|TRBJ2-3|NA|TRBV2
CASRDARTSGSTDTQYF
TGTGCCAGCAGAGACGCAAGGACTAGCGGGAGCACAGATACGCAGTATTTT
>NA|TRBJ2-7|NA|TRBV2
CASSDARYPSYEQYF
TGTGCCAGCAGTGATGCCAGGTATCCTTCCTACGAGCAGTACTTC
>NA|TRBJ2-7|few|TRBV6-1
CASSDGQTYEQYF
TGTGCCAGCAGTGATGGACAAACCTACGAGCAGTACTTC
>TRBD1|TRBJ2-1|NA|TRBV19
CASSYGQVNEQFF
TGTGCCAGTAGTTATGGACAGGTCAATGAGCAGTTCTTC
>NA|TRBJ1-2|few|TRBV6-5
CASRPPGIYGYTF
TGTGCCAGCAGGCCGCCCGGGATCTATGGCTACACCTTC
>NA|TRBJ1-1|NA|TRBV2
CASSVGRGNTEAFF
TGTGCCAGCAGTGTTGGCAGGGGGAACACTGAAGCTTTCTTT
>NA|TRBJ2-7|NA|TRBV7-2
CASSLVLPPYEQYF
TGTGCCAGCAGCTTAGTACTCCCCCCCTACGAGCAGTACTTC
>TRBD1|TRBJ1-6|NA|TRBV6-1
CASRYRGSNSPLHF
TGTGCCAGCAGATACAGGGGCTCTAATTCACCCCTCCACTTT
>TRBD1|TRBJ2-2|NA|TRBV27
CASRTYRGRTGELFF
TGTGCCAGCAGAACCTACAGGGGGCGGACCGGGGAGCTGTTTTTT
>NA|TRBJ1-5|NA|TRBV7-2
CASSSRSRQAHQPQHF
TGTGCCAGCAGCTCCCGTAGTCGACAGGCCCATCAGCCCCAGCATTTT
>NA|TRBJ1-5|NA|TRBV2
CASSEGQSNQPQHF
TGTGCCAGCAGTGAAGGACAGAGCAATCAGCCCCAGCATTTT